The rows below give T cell receptor beta chains drawn from one sample of a study of T cells in Graves' hyperthyroidism and ophthalmopathy. TCRdb passed the multiplex PCR reads through MiXCR, listing each CDR3 protein once. The sample includes over 700,000 distinct CDR3 sequences, around 39% seen only once; the top ten take 7.5% to 9.5%. Sequencing was done on a sample of blood. The receptor source for this set is a man aged 18 to 35 with Graves' hyperthyroidism. The CDR3 runs from the conserved cysteine through the conserved F or W. Only part of the rows carry a size: once, few, many, or a class if the clone is expanded.

abundance: -
j_gene: TRBJ2-7
v_gene: TRBV19
CDR3aa: CASSTALDYEQYF

abundance: -
j_gene: TRBJ2-3
v_gene: TRBV5-1
CDR3aa: CASSVKQGADTQYF

abundance: -
j_gene: TRBJ1-1
v_gene: TRBV5-1
CDR3aa: CASSFSPDTEAFF

abundance: many
j_gene: TRBJ1-1
v_gene: TRBV19
CDR3aa: CASSAPGTNTEAFF

abundance: many
j_gene: TRBJ2-7
v_gene: TRBV25-1
CDR3aa: CASSGQADTRYEQYF

abundance: many
j_gene: TRBJ2-6
v_gene: TRBV24-1
CDR3aa: CATSDLSSGANVLTF

abundance: -
j_gene: TRBJ1-3
v_gene: TRBV5-1
CDR3aa: CASSATGDAGNTIYF

abundance: few
j_gene: TRBJ1-1
v_gene: TRBV14
CDR3aa: CASSHSVQVGTEAFF

abundance: few
j_gene: TRBJ2-2
v_gene: TRBV20-1
CDR3aa: CSAISRETTGELFF

abundance: -
j_gene: TRBJ2-2
v_gene: TRBV6-2/TRBV6-3
CDR3aa: CASSEVGTGELFF

abundance: many
j_gene: TRBJ1-3
v_gene: TRBV7-3
CDR3aa: CASSLTAITGNTIYF

abundance: -
j_gene: TRBJ2-2
v_gene: TRBV9
CDR3aa: CASSPVTDTEELFF

abundance: many
j_gene: TRBJ1-4
v_gene: TRBV15
CDR3aa: CATSREGGNEKLFF

abundance: few
j_gene: TRBJ2-5
v_gene: TRBV20-1
CDR3aa: CSARDRRVETQYF

abundance: -
j_gene: TRBJ1-1
v_gene: TRBV19
CDR3aa: CASSTLLTVNTEAFF

abundance: -
j_gene: TRBJ1-1
v_gene: TRBV2
CDR3aa: CASSNGDILMNTEAFF

abundance: few
j_gene: TRBJ1-6
v_gene: TRBV5-6
CDR3aa: CASSLLELPNSPLHF

abundance: many
j_gene: TRBJ2-7
v_gene: TRBV20-1
CDR3aa: CSAASGKGWEQYF

abundance: few
j_gene: TRBJ2-7
v_gene: TRBV7-9
CDR3aa: CASSPRTGHGGDEQYF